This T cell receptor beta chain was obtained from a study of spatial heterogeneity in lung cancer. About the research overall: Raw reads showed each unique TCR and UMI combination turning up more than ten times on average.

Every TCR cDNA molecule carried a tag that served as a unique molecular identifier. From the 5' RACE reads, TCRdb called clonotypes with MiXCR, one entry per CDR3 protein. This table holds about 7,000 distinct CDR3 sequences, roughly 8.6% found once. This clonotype appeared many times. Time point specified: sample taken at primary tumor resection. The donors comprised about 70 untreated early-stage non-small cell lung cancer patients. The study sequenced unsorted whole RNA from tumor, nontumor lung or frozen PBMC. There are 17 residues in the CDR3. Germline CDR1 reads SGHDT; CDR2 reads YYEEEE. The ends were cut back, 5 bases at V and 0 bases at J, with 18 bases in the middle.

The receptor comes from a male donor with early-stage non-small cell lung cancer. This rearrangement joins TRBV5-6 to TRBJ2-1; weak D call: TRBD2 (5 bases). Sequencing was performed on PBMCs, taken at surgery. The CDR3 sequence is CASSPQKEGSSYNEQFF. The DNA for the CDR3 is TGTGCCAGCAGTCCTCAAAAAGAGGGCTCCTCCTACAATGAGCAGTTCTTC.